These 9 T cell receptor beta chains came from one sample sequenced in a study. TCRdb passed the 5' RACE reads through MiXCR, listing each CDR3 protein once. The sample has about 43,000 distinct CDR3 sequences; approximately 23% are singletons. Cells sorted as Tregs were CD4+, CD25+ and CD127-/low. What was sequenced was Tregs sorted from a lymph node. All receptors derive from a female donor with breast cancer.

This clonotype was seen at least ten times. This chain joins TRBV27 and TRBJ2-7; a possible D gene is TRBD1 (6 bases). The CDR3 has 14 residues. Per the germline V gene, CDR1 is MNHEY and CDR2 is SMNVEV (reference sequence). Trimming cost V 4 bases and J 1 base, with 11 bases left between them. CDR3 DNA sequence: TGTGCCAGCAGTTCCATGACAGGTTCCTACGAGCAGTACTTC. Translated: CASSSMTGSYEQYF.

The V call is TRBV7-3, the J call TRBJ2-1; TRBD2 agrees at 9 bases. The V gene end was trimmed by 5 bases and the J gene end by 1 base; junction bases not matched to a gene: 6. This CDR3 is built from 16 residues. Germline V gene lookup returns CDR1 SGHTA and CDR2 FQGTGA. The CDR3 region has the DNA TGTGCCAGCAGCCTGAGGGCGGGAGGGTCCTACAATGAGCAGTTCTTC. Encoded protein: CASSLRAGGSYNEQFF. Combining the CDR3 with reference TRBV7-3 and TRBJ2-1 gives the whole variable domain GAGVSQTPSNKVTEKGKYVELRCDPISGHTALYWYRQSLGQGPEFLIYFQGTGAADDSGLPNDRFFAVRPEGSVSTLKIQRTERGDSAVYLCASSLRAGGSYNEQFFGPGTRLTVL.

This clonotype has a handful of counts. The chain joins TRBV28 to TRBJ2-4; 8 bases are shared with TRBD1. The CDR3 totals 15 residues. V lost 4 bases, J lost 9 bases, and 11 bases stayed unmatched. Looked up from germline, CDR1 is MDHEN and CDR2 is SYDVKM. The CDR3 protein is CASSSPKSTGVIQYF. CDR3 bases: TGTGCCAGCAGTTCGCCGAAATCGACAGGGGTCATTCAGTACTTC.

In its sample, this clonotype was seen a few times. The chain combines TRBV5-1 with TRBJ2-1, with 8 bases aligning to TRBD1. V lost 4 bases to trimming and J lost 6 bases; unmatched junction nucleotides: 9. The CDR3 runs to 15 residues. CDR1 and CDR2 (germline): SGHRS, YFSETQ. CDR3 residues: CASSATGGLGNEQFF. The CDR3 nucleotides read TGCGCCAGCAGCGCTACAGGGGGGCTGGGCAATGAGCAGTTCTTC.

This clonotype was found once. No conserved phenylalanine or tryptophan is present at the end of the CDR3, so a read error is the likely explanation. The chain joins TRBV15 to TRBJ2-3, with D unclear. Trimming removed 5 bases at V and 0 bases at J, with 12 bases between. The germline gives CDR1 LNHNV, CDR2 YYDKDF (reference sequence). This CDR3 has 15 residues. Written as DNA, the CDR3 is TGTGCCACCAGCCGGCAATACGGTAGCACAGATACGCAGTATTAT. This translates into CATSRQYGSTDTQYY.

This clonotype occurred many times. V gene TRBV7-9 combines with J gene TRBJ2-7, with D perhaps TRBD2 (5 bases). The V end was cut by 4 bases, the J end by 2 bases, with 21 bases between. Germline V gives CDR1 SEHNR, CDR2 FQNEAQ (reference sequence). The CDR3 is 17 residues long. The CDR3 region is CASSSPTSRGHPYEQYF. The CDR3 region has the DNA TGTGCCAGCAGCTCCCCAACGTCTCGCGGGCATCCCTACGAGCAGTACTTC.

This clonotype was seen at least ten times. CDR3 DNA sequence: TGTGCCAGCAGTTTGCAGGGCAACATCACAGATACGCAGTATTTT. Its translation: CASSLQGNITDTQYF. The V and J genes are TRBV28 and TRBJ2-3, with D maybe TRBD1 (5 bases). The germline V and J ends were trimmed by 3 bases and 2 bases, with 12 bases remaining between them. The CDR3 covers 15 residues. CDR1 and CDR2 from the germline V gene are MDHEN and SYDVKM.

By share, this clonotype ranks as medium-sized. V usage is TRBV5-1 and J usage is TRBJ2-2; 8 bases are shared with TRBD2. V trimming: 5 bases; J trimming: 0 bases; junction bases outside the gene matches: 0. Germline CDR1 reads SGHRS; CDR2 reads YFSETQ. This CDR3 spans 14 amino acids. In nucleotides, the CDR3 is TGCGCCAGCAGGGGACTAGCGAACACCGGGGAGCTGTTTTTT. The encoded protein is CASRGLANTGELFF.

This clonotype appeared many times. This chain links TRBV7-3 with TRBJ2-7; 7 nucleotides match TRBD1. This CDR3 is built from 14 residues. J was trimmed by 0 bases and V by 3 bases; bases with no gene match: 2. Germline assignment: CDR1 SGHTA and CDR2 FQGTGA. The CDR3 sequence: CASSFRDSSYEQYF. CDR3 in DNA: TGTGCCAGCAGCTTCCGGGACAGCTCCTACGAGCAGTACTTC.